The rows below give T cell receptor beta chains drawn from one sample of a study of post-analysis software for immune sequencing data. MiXCR, run by TCRdb on the PCR reads, gives a single entry per CDR3 protein. The sample holds 750,000 to 950,000 distinct CDR3 sequences, approximately 44% seen once. The specimen sequenced was blood. These receptors came from a girl under 18 with multiple sclerosis. Both conserved end residues are part of each CDR3. Each record gives: CDR3 protein, CDR3 DNA, V gene, clone size, J gene, D gene. The D gene is left open where the match is weak. Size tells how often a clone was seen (once, few, many) or the class of an expanded clone, and some rows leave it out.

CASSVSPKITGNTIYF	TGTGCCAGCAGCGTGTCTCCCAAGATTACTGGAAACACCATATATTTT	TRBV9	NA	TRBJ1-3	NA
CASSREPGPNVNEQFF	TGTGCCAGCAGCCGGGAGCCGGGGCCGAATGTTAATGAGCAGTTCTTC	TRBV5-5	NA	TRBJ2-1	NA
CASSIDPRAGWNEQFF	TGTGCCAGTAGTATAGATCCTCGGGCGGGATGGAATGAGCAGTTCTTC	TRBV19	NA	TRBJ2-1	NA
CASSPTNPREQYF	TGTGCCAGCAGCCCGACCAACCCCCGCGAGCAGTACTTC	TRBV7-9	NA	TRBJ2-7	NA
CASSSKGIHEQFF	TGTGCCAGCAGCTCAAAGGGAATCCATGAGCAGTTCTTC	TRBV12-1	few	TRBJ2-1	NA
CASRWRGSSYEQYF	TGTGCCAGCAGGTGGCGGGGTAGCTCCTACGAGCAGTACTTC	TRBV12-3/TRBV12-4	few	TRBJ2-7	NA
CASSPTGVDEQYF	TGTGCCAGCAGTCCTACCGGTGTGGACGAGCAGTACTTC	TRBV12-3/TRBV12-4	NA	TRBJ2-7	NA
CASTDSGTGVNYGYTF	TGTGCCAGCACCGACTCGGGGACAGGGGTCAACTATGGCTACACCTTC	TRBV16	NA	TRBJ1-2	TRBD1
CASSGPGRGELFF	TGTGCCAGCAGCGGTCCAGGGAGGGGGGAGCTGTTTTTT	TRBV27	once	TRBJ2-2	NA
CASSLWGGGSNTEAFF	TGTGCCAGCAGTTTATGGGGGGGAGGATCGAACACTGAAGCTTTCTTT	TRBV27	NA	TRBJ1-1	NA
CASSPTGRNNYEQYF	TGTGCCAGCAGTCCCACGGGACGGAACAATTACGAGCAGTACTTC	TRBV28	NA	TRBJ2-7	NA
CAISADSNYGYTF	TGTGCCATCAGTGCAGACAGTAACTATGGCTACACCTTC	TRBV10-3	NA	TRBJ1-2	NA
CASSFSGGVDEQFF	TGTGCCAGCAGCTTTAGCGGAGGGGTGGATGAGCAGTTCTTC	TRBV7-9	NA	TRBJ2-1	NA
CAIKGGNEQFF	TGTGCCATCAAAGGGGGCAATGAGCAGTTCTTC	TRBV10-3	NA	TRBJ2-1	NA
CASSRGRGKEKLFF	TGCGCCAGCAGCCGCGGCAGGGGTAAAGAAAAACTGTTTTTT	TRBV4-3	few	TRBJ1-4	NA
CASTMDRKETQYF	TGTGCCAGCACCATGGACAGGAAAGAGACCCAGTACTTC	TRBV12-3/TRBV12-4	few	TRBJ2-5	TRBD1
CASSPTSGRALGNYNKQFF	TGTGCCAGCAGCCCTACTAGCGGGAGGGCCCTTGGAAACTACAATAAGCAGTTCTTC	TRBV12-3/TRBV12-4	NA	TRBJ2-1	TRBD2
CSVESIAGGTEAFF	TGCAGCGTTGAAAGTATCGCGGGGGGAACTGAAGCTTTCTTT	TRBV29-1	NA	TRBJ1-1	NA
CASSLQHGGETQYF	TGTGCCAGCAGTCTACAACATGGTGGGGAGACCCAGTACTTC	TRBV12-3/TRBV12-4	few	TRBJ2-5	NA
CASSVGDWNEQYF	TGTGCCAGCAGCGTAGGCGACTGGAACGAGCAGTACTTC	TRBV9	NA	TRBJ2-7	NA
CASSQEGGSSYGYTF	TGCGCCAGCAGCCAAGAAGGGGGCAGTTCCTATGGCTACACCTTC	TRBV4-3	few	TRBJ1-2	TRBD1
CASSLKPARETQYF	TGTGCCAGCAGCTTAAAACCGGCAAGAGAGACCCAGTACTTC	TRBV7-8	few	TRBJ2-5	NA
CASSEGTPYEQYF	TGTGCTAGCAGTGAGGGCACCCCATACGAGCAGTACTTC	TRBV6-5	NA	TRBJ2-7	NA
CASRLGGSLSYEQYF	TGTGCCAGTAGATTGGGGGGTTCCCTTTCCTACGAGCAGTACTTC	TRBV19	NA	TRBJ2-7	NA
CASTPVEGVDFCEQFF	TGTGCCAGCACCCCGGTAGAAGGTGTCGATTTCTGTGAGCAGTTCTTC	TRBV11-2	NA	TRBJ2-1	NA
CSSQGGGTEAFF	TGCAGCTCCCAGGGGGGGGGCACTGAAGCTTTCTTT	TRBV29-1	NA	TRBJ1-1	TRBD1